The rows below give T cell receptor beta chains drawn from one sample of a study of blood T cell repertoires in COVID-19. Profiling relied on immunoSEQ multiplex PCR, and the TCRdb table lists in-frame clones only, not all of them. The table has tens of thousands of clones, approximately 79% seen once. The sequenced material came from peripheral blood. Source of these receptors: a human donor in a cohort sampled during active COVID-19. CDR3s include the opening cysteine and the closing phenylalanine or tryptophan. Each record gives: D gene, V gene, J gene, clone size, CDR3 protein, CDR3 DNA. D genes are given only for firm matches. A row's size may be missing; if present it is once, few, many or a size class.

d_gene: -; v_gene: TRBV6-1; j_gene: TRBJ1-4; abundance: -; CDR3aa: CASSDLGGRVEKLFF; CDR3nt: TGTGCCAGCAGTGATTTAGGGGGTCGGGTTGAAAAACTGTTTTTT
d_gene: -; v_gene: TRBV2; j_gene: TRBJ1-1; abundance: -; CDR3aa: CASSGREVGEAFF; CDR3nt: TGTGCCAGCAGTGGCAGGGAAGTGGGTGAAGCTTTCTTT
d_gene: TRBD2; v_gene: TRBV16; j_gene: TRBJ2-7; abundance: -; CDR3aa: CASSQARTSGRPREQYF; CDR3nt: TGTGCCAGCAGCCAGGCCCGGACTAGCGGGAGACCAAGGGAGCAGTACTTC
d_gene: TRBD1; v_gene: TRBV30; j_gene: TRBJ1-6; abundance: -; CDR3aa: CAWSRDRNYNSPLHF; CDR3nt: TGTGCCTGGAGTAGGGACAGGAACTATAATTCACCCCTCCACTTT
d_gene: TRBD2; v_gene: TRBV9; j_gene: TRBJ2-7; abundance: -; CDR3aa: CASSYTGLAGGNEQYF; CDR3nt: TGTGCCAGCAGCTACACGGGGTTAGCGGGAGGTAACGAGCAGTACTTC
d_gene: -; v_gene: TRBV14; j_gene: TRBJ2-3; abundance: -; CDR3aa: CASSLLDRTSGDTQYF; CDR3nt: TGTGCCAGCAGCCTGTTAGACAGGACGTCGGGAGATACGCAGTATTTT
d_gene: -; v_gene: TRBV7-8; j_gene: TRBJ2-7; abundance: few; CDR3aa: CASSLGLFSYEQYF; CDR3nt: TGTGCCAGCAGCTTAGGACTCTTCTCCTACGAGCAGTACTTC
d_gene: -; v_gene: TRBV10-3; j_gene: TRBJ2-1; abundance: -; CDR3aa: CAISESVARRDNEQFF; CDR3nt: TGTGCCATCAGTGAGTCCGTGGCCAGGAGGGACAATGAGCAGTTCTTC
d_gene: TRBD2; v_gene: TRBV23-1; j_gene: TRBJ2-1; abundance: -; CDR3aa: CASSPYGDYSYNEQFF; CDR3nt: TGCGCCAGCAGTCCTTACGGGGACTACTCCTACAATGAGCAGTTCTTC
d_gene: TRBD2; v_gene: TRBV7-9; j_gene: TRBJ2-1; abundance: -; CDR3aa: CASSPGLAGPYNEQFF; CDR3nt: TGTGCCAGCAGCCCCGGGCTAGCGGGTCCCTACAATGAGCAGTTCTTC
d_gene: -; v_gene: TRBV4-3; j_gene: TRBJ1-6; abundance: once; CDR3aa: CASSQGRDNSPLHF; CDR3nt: TGCGCCAGCAGCCAAGGCAGGGATAATTCACCCCTCCACTTT
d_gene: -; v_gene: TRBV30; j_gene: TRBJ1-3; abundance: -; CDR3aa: CASRRAGVTSGNTIYF; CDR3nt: TGTGCCTCCAGAAGGGCCGGGGTGACCTCTGGAAACACCATATATTTT
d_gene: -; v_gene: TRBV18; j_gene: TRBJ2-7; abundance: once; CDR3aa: CASSPQGEVGEQYF; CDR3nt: TGTGCCAGCTCGCCTCAGGGGGAGGTGGGGGAGCAGTACTTC
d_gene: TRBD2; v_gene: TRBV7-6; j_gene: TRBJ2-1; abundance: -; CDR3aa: CASSKLAGAYNEQFF; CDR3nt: TGTGCCAGCAGCAAACTAGCGGGAGCTTACAATGAGCAGTTCTTC